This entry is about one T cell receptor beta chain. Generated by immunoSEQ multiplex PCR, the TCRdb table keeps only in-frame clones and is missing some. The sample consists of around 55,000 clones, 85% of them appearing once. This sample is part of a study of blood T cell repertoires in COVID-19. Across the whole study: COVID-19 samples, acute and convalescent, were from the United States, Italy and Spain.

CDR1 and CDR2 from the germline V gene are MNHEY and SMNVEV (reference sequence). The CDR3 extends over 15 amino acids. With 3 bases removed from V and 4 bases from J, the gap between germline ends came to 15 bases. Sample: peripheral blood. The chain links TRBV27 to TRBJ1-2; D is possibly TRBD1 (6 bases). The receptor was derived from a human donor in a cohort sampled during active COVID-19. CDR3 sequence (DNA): TGTGCCAGCAGTTTGAGCCCCACAGGGCCCTATGGCTACACCTTC. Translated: CASSLSPTGPYGYTF.